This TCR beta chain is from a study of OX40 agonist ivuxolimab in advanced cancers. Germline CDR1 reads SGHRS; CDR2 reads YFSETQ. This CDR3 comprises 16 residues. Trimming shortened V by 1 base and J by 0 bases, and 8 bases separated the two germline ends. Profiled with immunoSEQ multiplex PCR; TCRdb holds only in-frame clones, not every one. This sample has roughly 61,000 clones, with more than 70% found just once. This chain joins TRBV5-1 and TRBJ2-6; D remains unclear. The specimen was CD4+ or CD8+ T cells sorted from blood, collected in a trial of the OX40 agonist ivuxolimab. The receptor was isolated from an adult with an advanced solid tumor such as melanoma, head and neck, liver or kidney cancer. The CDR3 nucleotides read TGCGCCAGCAGCTTGTCCCCGGTCTCTGGGGCCAACGTCCTGACTTTC. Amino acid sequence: CASSLSPVSGANVLTF.